This T cell receptor beta chain is from a study of shared clonotypes between healthy human individuals (dated by TCRdb to the early 2020s). About the investigation overall: A couple of women and three men aged 18 to 49 years were included in the cohort. Per donor, three plates each were used for CD4 naive and CD4 memory, two for CD8 naive, and one for CD8 memory. To estimate repertoire size and how much clonotypes are shared between individuals, the study performed deep sequencing of blood TCR repertoires from five healthy adults. Different laboratories and diverse techniques were used to prepare libraries and sequence TCR repertoires, to increase sequencing depth and limit assay-specific biases. Leukapheresis yielded between about 0.85 and 9.5 billion PBMCs per donor.

A note on this clone: Its antigen is not yet known. No much larger clone is present one base from it, and per-base qualities are unavailable.

Using the deep immunoSEQ assay, multiplex PCR amplified TCR CDR3 regions from genomic DNA. Extracted genomic DNA from each cell subset was distributed evenly across all wells of several immunoSEQ 96-well plates, and each plate was treated as a replicate. For sorted subsets, about 200 ng genomic DNA, equal to 25,000 to 35,000 T cell genomes, was loaded into each replicate PCR. Purified libraries were measured with a Qubit 3.0 fluorometer, size-checked on a Bioanalyzer 2100, and measured again with the KAPA Library Quantification kit. Every immunoSEQ 96-well plate was sequenced on a separate single-read 150-cycle Illumina NextSeq 550 flow cell. In the paper's pipeline: Because only junctional sequences without quality scores were contained in the immunoSEQ output, filtering matching that applied to full-length reads could not be performed. Sequences were annotated with PyIR, a Python wrapper for IgBLAST v1.9, using IMGT germline references to assign V/J genes and CDR3. Reads were removed for weak V/J assignments (E-value above 1e-6), missing CDR3, stop codons, out-of-frame junctions, or ambiguous translated residues. V3J clonotypes were defined as sequences sharing the same inferred V gene, J gene, and CDR3 amino acid sequence. To compute the percentage overlap between repertoires, the number of shared unique clonotypes was divided by the size of the smaller repertoire. Repertoire richness was assessed with RTK rarefaction, the Chao1 estimator, and Recon v2.1 estimates of unobserved clonotypes. For all TCRbeta clonotypes obtained by the gDNA method from a few donors, generation probabilities were computed with OLGA. Held by TCRdb, this immuneACCESS table contains in-frame sequences only and omits some clones. Under half of the omission traces to an unresolved V gene where checked; the cause of the rest is unknown. The V and J calls and clone size come from that table; D and trimming were worked out from the DNA. Here the sample has around 100,000 clones; roughly 70% occur a single time. Approximately 23% of the sample lies in the top ten.

Healthy HIV-negative adults with no recently reported acute infections or vaccinations were included as donors. All donors were Caucasian adults living in Nashville, Tennessee, USA. CD8 memory samples were composed of magnetically selected CD45RO+ cells combined with CCR7-negative CD45RA+ effector memory (TemRA) cells. After blood collection by leukapheresis, PBMCs were isolated using Ficoll-Histopaque density gradient centrifugation and then cryopreserved in the vapor phase of liquid nitrogen. Purity and quantity of every magnetically sorted T cell population were checked by analytical flow cytometry. Each sorted fraction had its genomic DNA isolated and then quantified by UV absorbance on a Nanodrop 2000c. Summary of the overall study and its limitations: Sampling was limited to blood, and TCR repertoires in tissue likely differ from TCR repertoires in blood. When a handful of donors were compared, the shared fraction of clonotypes was about 5% for naive CD4, 3.5% to 4% for naive CD8, more than 2% for memory CD4, and roughly 0.4% for memory CD8. Because the study included a small number of donors, the genetic and exposure-history diversity represented was limited. Compared with non-shared clonotypes, the clonotypes found in all four sorted-subset donors had higher generation probabilities. Larger estimated clonotype richness was generally found for naive subsets than for memory subsets. Rarefaction of sorted-subset datasets indicated incomplete sequencing despite the large sequencing depth. Based on pairwise subsampling, the degree of clonotype sharing among donors was expected to be affected by sequencing depth.

The germline V gene gives CDR1 as SGHDN and CDR2 as FVKESK. Inclusive of the bounding cysteine and phenylalanine, the CDR3 is 16 residues long. This entry keeps only the CDR3 DNA: 48 bases, framed from base 1. The V end loses 0 bases and the J end loses 0 bases, and a stretch of 12 bases separates them. The chain links TRBV14 with TRBJ2-7; confidence is insufficient to name the D gene. The clonotype comes from a woman between 25 and 40 years old in good health. The sequenced sample was memory CD8+ T cells sorted from blood. The cell subset or site label of this sample denotes: CD45RO+ cells pooled with CCR7-negative TemRA cells. The CDR3 protein sequence reads: CASSQDLGKGSYEQYF. The nucleotide sequence is TGTGCCAGCAGCCAAGATCTGGGGAAGGGCTCCTACGAGCAGTACTTC.